These T cell receptor beta chains were read from a single sample in a study of blood T cell repertoires in COVID-19. Libraries were prepared by immunoSEQ multiplex PCR; TCRdb keeps only in-frame clonotypes and omits some of them. The table has 230,000 or so clones, 70% to 85% seen once. Sequencing input: peripheral blood. Receptor source: a man aged 40-55 years who had recovered from COVID-19. Both conserved end residues are part of each CDR3. The D gene is left open where the match is weak. Clone sizes are given selectively: once, few, many, or a class where the clone is expanded.

TRBJ1-2 NA TRBV4-1 NA TGCGCCAGCAGCCAAGGAGAGTGGTCGGGCTATGGCTACACCTTC CASSQGEWSGYGYTF
TRBJ1-5 NA TRBV19 NA TGTGCCAGTAGATTTCGGCCAGGGAGGAACAGCAATCAGCCCCAGCATTTT CASRFRPGRNSNQPQHF
TRBJ2-1 many TRBV7-6 NA TGTGCCAGCAGCTTAGGACGGGGGGCGCACAATGAGCAGTTCTTC CASSLGRGAHNEQFF
TRBJ2-7 few TRBV2 NA TGTGCCAGCATGCGGGTGATCCACGAGCAGTACTTC CASMRVIHEQYF
TRBJ1-5 NA TRBV3-1/TRBV3-2 NA TGTGCCAGCAGCGTGGACAGCAATAGCAATCAGCCCCAGCATTTT CASSVDSNSNQPQHF
TRBJ1-4 NA TRBV4-3 NA TGCGCCAGCAGCCAAGACTCAGGGGCGCGTAATGAAAAACTGTTTTTT CASSQDSGARNEKLFF
TRBJ2-5 NA TRBV27 NA TGTGCCAGCAGCTGGGGAGCCCTCCAAGAGACCCAGTACTTC CASSWGALQETQYF
TRBJ2-5 NA TRBV24-1 TRBD2 TGTGCCACGTGGACTAGCGGGAGGGGACGACAAGAGACCCAGTACTTC CATWTSGRGRQETQYF
TRBJ2-7 NA TRBV6-5 NA TGTGCCAGCGCCCCCGGGGTAGCCTACGAGCAGTACTTC CASAPGVAYEQYF
TRBJ2-7 NA TRBV27 NA TGTGCCAGCAGACCTAGCGACCTCTACGAGCAGTACTTC CASRPSDLYEQYF
TRBJ2-7 NA TRBV10-2 NA TGCGCCAGCAGCGGGCCATCCGAACATGGGAAAAGGGGCGGCGAGCAGTACTTC CASSGPSEHGKRGGEQYF
TRBJ2-5 once TRBV29-1 TRBD1 TGCAGCGTTATTGACAGGGAAGAGACCCAGTACTTC CSVIDREETQYF
TRBJ2-3 NA TRBV11-3 TRBD2 TGTGCCAGCACCCGGGGGGGTGTAAGCACAGATACGCAGTATTTT CASTRGGVSTDTQYF
TRBJ1-4 NA TRBV19 NA TGTGCCAGTAGCAAACAGTCAACTAATGAAAAACTGTTTTTT CASSKQSTNEKLFF
TRBJ2-1 NA TRBV4-3 NA TGCGCCAGCAGCCAAGATCCGAGTTACAATGAGCAGTTCTTC CASSQDPSYNEQFF
TRBJ2-2 NA TRBV5-1 NA TGCGCCAGCAGCTTTGACATAACCGTCGGGGAGCTGTTTTTT CASSFDITVGELFF
TRBJ1-3 NA TRBV19 NA TGTGCCAGCGCTGGGGGGTACTCTGGAAACACCATATATTTT CASAGGYSGNTIYF
TRBJ2-7 NA TRBV6-2/TRBV6-3 TRBD1 TGTGCCAGCAGTTCGTTAATGACAGGGACCTACGAGCAGTACTTC CASSSLMTGTYEQYF
TRBJ2-7 NA TRBV6-2/TRBV6-3 TRBD1 TGTGCCAGCAGTCGCAGGGGGCGCATCTACGAGCAGTACTTC CASSRRGRIYEQYF
TRBJ1-1 NA TRBV7-9 TRBD1 TGTGCCAGCAGCGCTTGGGACAGGGAAACTGAAGCTTTCTTT CASSAWDRETEAFF
TRBJ1-3 NA TRBV5-5 NA TGTGCCAGCAGCTTGGATCCGAGCGGAAACACCATATATTTT CASSLDPSGNTIYF
TRBJ1-2 NA TRBV9 TRBD1 TGTGCCAGCAGCGTAGGTTTGTCGGTGACAGGGGTTCACGGCTACACCTTC CASSVGLSVTGVHGYTF
TRBJ2-7 once TRBV29-1 NA TGCAGCGTTGCGGGCGAGCAGTACTTC CSVAGEQYF
TRBJ1-2 NA TRBV30 TRBD1 TGTGCCTGGAGTCGAAACAGGGGACACTATGGCTACACCTTC CAWSRNRGHYGYTF
TRBJ1-3 NA TRBV5-5 TRBD1 TGTGCCAGCAGCACTCAAACCGGGACAGCGACTGGAAACACCATATATTTT CASSTQTGTATGNTIYF
TRBJ2-1 NA TRBV14 TRBD2 TGTGCCAGCAGCCAAACCGGGACTAGCGTCCACAATGAGCAGTTCTTC CASSQTGTSVHNEQFF
TRBJ2-5 few TRBV7-9 TRBD2 TGTGCCAGCAGCTTCGCAACGGGGGGGCGTGAGACCCAGTACTTC CASSFATGGRETQYF
TRBJ2-3 NA TRBV5-4 NA TGTGCCAGCAGCACCCCAACTGGCACAGATACGCAGTATTTT CASSTPTGTDTQYF
TRBJ2-1 NA TRBV7-8 TRBD2 TGTGCCAGCATCCCGGCCGGGACTAGCGCCTACAATGAGCAGTTCTTC CASIPAGTSAYNEQFF
TRBJ2-2 NA TRBV10-1 TRBD2 TGCGCCAGCACGGGGGGACTGAACACCGGGGAGCTGTTTTTT CASTGGLNTGELFF
TRBJ1-2 once TRBV19 TRBD1 TGTGCCAGTAGGTCGGGACAGGGATTCCTAGCTAACTATGGCTACACCTTC CASRSGQGFLANYGYTF